These 26 T cell receptor beta chains were all obtained from the same sample, sequenced in a study of post-analysis software for immune sequencing data. Study findings and constraints: In patients, TRBV5-6, TRBV5-1 and TRBV20-1 belonged to about five TRBV segments found more frequently than in controls.

The authors incorporated unique molecular identifiers into the TCR beta cDNA libraries. A single record per CDR3 protein comes from TCRdb applying MiXCR to the PCR reads. The table has approximately 730,000 distinct CDR3 sequences, about half seen once; the top ten hold roughly 4.5%. Their antigen targets remain unknown. The sequenced material came from blood. The receptors stem from a girl under 18 with multiple sclerosis.

This clonotype showed up just a few times. J is TRBJ2-5 and V is TRBV5-1; D gene unclear. V was clipped by 6 bases and J by 5 bases, with 14 bases between them. Germline CDR1 and CDR2: SGHRS and YFSETQ. CDR3 length equals 13 residues. As DNA, the CDR3 is TGCGCCAGCATGGCGGAGTATGGGGAGACCCAGTACTTC. Its translation: CASMAEYGETQYF.

The chain joins TRBV4-3 to TRBJ2-7, with 7 nucleotides matching TRBD1. Germline trimming cut 1 base from V and 4 bases from J; bases unmatched to any gene: 10. The germline V gene encodes CDR1 LGHNA and CDR2 YSLEER. The CDR3 contains 16 residues. The CDR3 here is CASSQGSQRGQYEQYF. The CDR3 DNA is TGCGCCAGCAGCCAAGGCTCCCAGAGGGGGCAGTACGAGCAGTACTTC.

The rearrangement links TRBV15 to TRBJ1-1; 7 bases fit TRBD1. Germline loops: CDR1 LNHNV, CDR2 YYDKDF (reference sequence). Trimming cost V 0 bases and J 0 bases; bases outside gene matches: 1. The CDR3 runs to 15 residues. CDR3 sequence reads: CATSRDRGVNTEAFF. CDR3 sequence (DNA): TGTGCCACCAGCAGAGACAGGGGGGTGAACACTGAAGCTTTCTTT.

This clonotype was picked up one time. The chain joins TRBV6-1 to TRBJ2-7; TRBD2 agrees at 11 bases. V lost 2 bases to trimming and J lost 7 bases; unmatched junction nucleotides: 13. Germline-derived CDR1 and CDR2 are MNHNS and SASEGT. The CDR3 sequence is 17 residues long. As DNA, the CDR3 is TGTGCCAGCAGTGAACCCCGCTTAGCGGGAGGGCTGGAAGAGCAGTACTTC. Translation: CASSEPRLAGGLEEQYF.

The chain carries TRBV29-1 and TRBJ2-1; D gene ambiguous. This CDR3 contains 13 residues. V lost 4 bases, J lost 1 base, and 8 bases lay in between. Germline V lookup: CDR1 SQVTM, CDR2 ANQGSEA. CDR3 region: CSVVGLSYNEQFF. CDR3 DNA: TGCAGCGTTGTCGGGTTATCCTACAATGAGCAGTTCTTC.

The chain joins TRBV20-1 to TRBJ2-7; 8 bases match TRBD2. V was clipped by 0 bases and J by 2 bases; unmatched bases: 6. Germline lookup yields CDR1 DFQATT and CDR2 SNEGSKA (reference sequence). The length of the CDR3 is 15 residues. This chain's CDR3 is CSAREGGRSAYEQYF. The CDR3 DNA sequence: TGCAGTGCTAGAGAAGGCGGGAGGAGCGCCTACGAGCAGTACTTC.

The CDR3 nucleotides read TGTGCCAGCAGCCACCCGGGGGGAACGATCTACGAGCAGTACTTC. This codes for CASSHPGGTIYEQYF. The chain employs TRBV7-2 and TRBJ2-7; the match to TRBD2 covers 7 bases. CDR3 size: 15 residues. From germline, CDR1 is SGHTA and CDR2 FQGNSA. Germline trimming cut 5 bases from V and 3 bases from J; bases unmatched to any gene: 10.

This chain uses TRBV6-2 or TRBV6-3 with TRBJ2-7; possible D gene TRBD2, 5 bases. The germline CDR1 and CDR2 sequences are MNHEY and SVGEGT. This CDR3 region has 13 residues. V dropped 7 bases and J dropped 1 base, with 11 bases sitting between them. DNA for the CDR3: TGTGCCAGCATGTCTGGGAGATCCTACGAGCAGTACTTC. The encoded protein is CASMSGRSYEQYF.

J is TRBJ2-5 and V is TRBV5-1; tentatively, D is TRBD2 (6 bases). Per the germline V gene, CDR1 is SGHRS and CDR2 is YFSETQ. The CDR3 covers 15 residues. Trimming shortened V by 1 base and J by 2 bases, and 12 bases separated the two germline ends. CDR3 sequence reads: CASSLMAGNQETQYF. The CDR3 DNA sequence: TGCGCCAGCAGCTTGATGGCGGGGAATCAAGAGACCCAGTACTTC.

The chain recombines TRBV20-1 with TRBJ2-3; no clear D. Trimming left V 1 base short and J 2 bases short, with 7 bases between. CDR1 is DFQATT and CDR2 is SNEGSKA in the germline V gene (reference sequence). The CDR3 spans 13 residues. CDR3 amino acids: CSARVRPTDTQYF. CDR3 DNA: TGCAGTGCTAGAGTACGGCCCACAGATACGCAGTATTTT.

The rearrangement joins TRBV7-2 to TRBJ2-5; D is undetermined. V dropped 1 base and J dropped 5 bases, with 11 bases sitting between them. The CDR3 length is 14 residues. Germline loops: CDR1 SGHTA, CDR2 FQGNSA. CDR3 region: CASSLEARRETQYF. The CDR3 DNA reads TGTGCCAGCAGCTTAGAAGCGCGACGGGAGACCCAGTACTTC.

V and J are TRBV20-1 and TRBJ1-5; D is uncertain. There are 12 residues in the CDR3. V was trimmed by 3 bases and J by 4 bases, leaving 7 bases between them. Germline V gives CDR1 DFQATT, CDR2 SNEGSKA (reference sequence). The CDR3 is CSASASNQPQHF. The CDR3 DNA is TGCAGTGCTAGTGCTAGTAATCAGCCCCAGCATTTT.

This clonotype was seen once. The chain has TRBV7-3 and TRBJ2-1, with 11 positions matching TRBD2. Germline CDR1 is SGHTA and CDR2 is FQGTGA. V dropped 5 bases and J dropped 5; count of bases not matched to a gene: 8. This CDR3 is built from 16 residues. CDR3 region: CASSPLAGVSHNEQFF. The CDR3 DNA reads TGTGCCAGCAGCCCACTAGCGGGAGTTTCCCACAATGAGCAGTTCTTC.

CDR3 sequence reads: CASSWVGLAKNIQYF. CDR3 DNA: TGTGCCAGCAGTTGGGTCGGACTAGCCAAAAACATTCAGTACTTC. The chain employs TRBV28 and TRBJ2-4; a weak D match, TRBD2 (5 bases). Germline CDR1 is MDHEN and CDR2 is SYDVKM. V lost 4 bases, J lost 0 bases, and 10 bases lay in between. The CDR3 is made up of 15 amino acids.

The chain is built from TRBV7-6 and TRBJ2-1; 9 bases match TRBD1. The CDR3 totals 15 residues. The J segment lost 9 bases and the V segment lost 2 bases, leaving 8 bases of the junction unmatched. CDR1 and CDR2 (germline): SGHVS, FNYEAQ. CDR3 DNA: TGTGCCAGCAGCTTAATTACAGGGGGCGGGGGTGAGCAGTTCTTC. This encodes CASSLITGGGGEQFF.

V gene TRBV7-3 combines with J gene TRBJ2-2; no clear D. The length of the CDR3 is 12 residues. V was cut by 5 bases and J by 8 bases, with 9 bases left in between. CDR1 and CDR2 (germline): SGHTA, FQGTGA. This CDR3 reads CASSPVLGELFF. As DNA, the CDR3 is TGTGCCAGCAGCCCCGTGTTAGGGGAGCTGTTTTTT.

The chain combines TRBV6-5 with TRBJ1-4; 7 bases align to TRBD1. Germline CDR1 MNHEY, CDR2 SVGAGI. V lost 5 bases and J lost 8; bases outside the gene matches: 8. This CDR3 has 14 amino acids. CDR3 residues: CASSIQGTAEKLFF. In DNA form, the CDR3 reads TGTGCCAGCAGTATACAGGGGACCGCAGAAAAACTGTTTTTT.

The CDR3 region has the DNA TGTGCCTGGAGTGTCGGACGTGTCAATGAGCAGTTCTTC. This encodes CAWSVGRVNEQFF. This chain links TRBV30 with TRBJ2-1; D is unresolved. V was clipped by 0 bases and J by 6 bases, with 9 bases between them. CDR1 and CDR2 (germline): GTSNPN, SVGIG (reference sequence). The CDR3 sequence is 13 residues long. The full variable domain, with the rest looked up from reference TRBV30 and TRBJ2-1, is SQTIHQWPATLVQPVGSPLSLECTVEGTSNPNLYWYRQAAGRGLQLLFYSVGIGQISSEVPQNLSASRPQDRQFILSSKKLLLSDSGFYLCAWSVGRVNEQFFGPGTRLTVL.

The V and J genes are TRBV4-2 and TRBJ2-7, with 7 bases that match TRBD1. The V gene end was trimmed by 1 base and the J gene end by 9 bases; junction bases not matched to a gene: 18. Germline V gene data show CDR1 as LGHNA and CDR2 as YNFKEQ. The CDR3 has 17 residues. CDR3: CASSQGPRQGKGDGQYF. The CDR3 DNA reads as TGTGCCAGCAGCCAAGGACCCCGACAGGGCAAAGGGGACGGGCAGTACTTC.

The rearrangement uses TRBV9 and TRBJ2-7; D not certain. This CDR3 has 13 amino acids. In germline, CDR1 is SGDLS, CDR2 YYNGEE. Deletions cut 0 bases from V and 5 bases from J, with 9 bases between. The CDR3 loop reads CASSVGRYDEQYF. The CDR3 coding sequence is TGTGCCAGCAGCGTAGGTCGATACGACGAGCAGTACTTC.

The chain uses TRBV11-3 and TRBJ2-5; D is unresolved. The CDR3 is made up of 13 amino acids. Germline CDR1 is SGHNT and CDR2 is YENEEA. The V gene lost 3 bases and the J gene lost 5 bases, with 10 bases spanning the gap. The DNA for the CDR3 is TGTGCCAGCAGCTTGCGGCCAAGGGAGACCCAGTACTTC. Its translation: CASSLRPRETQYF.

CDR3 sequence reads: CATSRWASTGKSYEQYF. CDR3 sequence (DNA): TGTGCCACCAGCAGGTGGGCCTCGACAGGAAAGTCCTACGAGCAGTACTTC. The chain couples TRBV15 to TRBJ2-7, with D maybe TRBD1 (6 bases). V dropped 3 bases and J dropped 1 base, with 19 bases sitting between them. In germline, CDR1 is LNHNV, CDR2 YYDKDF (reference sequence). The CDR3 is 17 amino acids.

This clonotype was seen a handful of times. This rearrangement joins TRBV5-6 to TRBJ2-7, with 9 bases fitting TRBD1. The germline V gene has CDR1 SGHDT and CDR2 YYEEEE. V lost 4 bases to trimming and J lost 5 bases; unmatched junction nucleotides: 10. This CDR3 has 15 amino acids. For the CDR3, the DNA is TGTGCCAGCAGCCCGGTGGACAGGGGAGAACACGAGCAGTACTTC. Translation: CASSPVDRGEHEQYF. The full variable domain, in which reference TRBV5-6 and TRBJ2-7 provide the parts outside the CDR3, is DAGVTQSPTHLIKTRGQQVTLRCSPKSGHDTVSWYQQALGQGPQFIFQYYEEEERQRGNFPDRFSGHQFPNYSSELNVNALLLGDSALYLCASSPVDRGEHEQYFGPGTRLTVT.

J is TRBJ2-3 and V is TRBV5-1; 9 nucleotides agree with TRBD2. J was trimmed by 2 bases and V by 3 bases; bases with no gene match: 7. This CDR3 is 16 amino acids long. Per the germline V gene, CDR1 is SGHRS and CDR2 is YFSETQ. DNA for the CDR3: TGCGCCAGCAGCTCGGGAGAGCGGGAGGACACAGATACGCAGTATTTT. Protein: CASSSGEREDTDTQYF. The whole variable domain, filled in from reference TRBV5-1 and TRBJ2-3, reads KAGVTQTPRYLIKTRGQQVTLSCSPISGHRSVSWYQQTPGQGLQFLFEYFSETQRNKGNFPGRFSGRQFSNSRSEMNVSTLELGDSALYLCASSSGEREDTDTQYFGPGTRLTVL.

V is TRBV9 and J is TRBJ2-1, with TRBD2 identical over 8 bases. The V segment lost 3 bases and the J segment 8 bases; nucleotides outside the gene matches: 10. The CDR3 runs 15 residues. Looked up from germline, CDR1 is SGDLS and CDR2 is YYNGEE. The CDR3 sequence: CASSADGGGSDEQFF. The CDR3, as DNA: TGTGCCAGCAGCGCCGACGGGGGGGGCTCCGATGAGCAGTTCTTC.

The J gene is TRBJ2-7, the V gene TRBV24-1; no clear D. The J call could be wrong; TRBJ2-5 is a better fit for the DNA end. Germline V gene data show CDR1 as KGHDR and CDR2 as SFDVKD. The CDR3 extends over 13 amino acids. CDR3 nucleotide sequence: TGTGCCACCAGTGATGGGCCCGGGGAGACCCAGTACTTC. Its protein product is CATSDGPGETQYF.